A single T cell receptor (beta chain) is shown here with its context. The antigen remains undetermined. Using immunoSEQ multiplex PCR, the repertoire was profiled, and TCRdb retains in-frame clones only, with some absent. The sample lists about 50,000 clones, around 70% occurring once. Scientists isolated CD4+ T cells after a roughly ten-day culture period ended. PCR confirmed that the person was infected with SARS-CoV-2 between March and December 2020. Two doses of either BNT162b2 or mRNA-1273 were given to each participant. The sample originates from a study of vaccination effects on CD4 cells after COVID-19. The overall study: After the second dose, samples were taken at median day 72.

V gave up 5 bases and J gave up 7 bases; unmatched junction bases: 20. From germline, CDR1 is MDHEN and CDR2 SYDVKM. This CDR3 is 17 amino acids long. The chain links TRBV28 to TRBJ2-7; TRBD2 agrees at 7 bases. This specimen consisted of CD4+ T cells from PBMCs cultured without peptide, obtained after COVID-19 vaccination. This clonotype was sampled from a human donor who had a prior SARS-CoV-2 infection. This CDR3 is CASSHDSIGGVSEEQYF. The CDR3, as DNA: TGTGCCAGCAGTCACGACAGTATTGGGGGGGTAAGTGAGGAGCAGTACTTC.